The 31 T cell receptor beta chains reported below all come from one sample, sequenced in a study of T cell repertoires in cytomegalovirus infection (dated by TCRdb to the late 2010s). The listed sequencing device is Illumina HiSeq 1500. TCRdb reprocessing: public reads trimmed at Q25 with fastp, clones called with MiXCR, in-frame beta chains kept. Rows are unified per CDR3 protein, each entry keeping the most common DNA and genes. Here the sample has some 220,000 distinct CDR3 sequences; 35% to 40% occur a single time. 59% of the sample is held by the ten biggest clonotypes. These receptors have no identified antigens. What this sample's treatment or condition label stands for: in vitro stimulation with specific CMV peptide epitopes to enrich CMV-specific T cells. The sample here was CD8+ T cells from cultured PBMCs, taken from culture after CMV antigen stimulation. The receptor source for this set is a human donor in good health (CMV status not recorded). Some clones in this sample may be carry-over from other donors' samples.

The chain combines TRBV12-3 or TRBV12-4 with TRBJ2-1, with D possibly being TRBD1 (5 bases). This CDR3 has 13 amino acids. Written as DNA, the CDR3 is TGTGCGACCATCGATGGGCCCCGACAGGAGCAGTTCTTC. Protein sequence: CATIDGPRQEQFF.

This clonotype was seen more than once but under ten times. The chain joins TRBV27 to TRBJ2-3, with 7 bases fitting TRBD1. The CDR3 runs to 15 residues. J was trimmed by 0 bases and V by 5 bases; bases with no gene match: 5. From germline, CDR1 is MNHEY and CDR2 SMNVEV (reference sequence). For the CDR3, the DNA is TGTGCCAGCAGTCCCCGGGACAGAAGCACAGATACGCAGTATTTT. Translated: CASSPRDRSTDTQYF.

This clonotype was picked up a small number of times. The chain has TRBV7-6 and TRBJ2-7, with TRBD1 identical over 7 bases. Germline-derived CDR1 and CDR2 are SGHVS and FNYEAQ. The CDR3 sequence is 16 residues long. V trimming: 4 bases; J trimming: 5 bases; junction bases outside the gene matches: 14. The CDR3 sequence: CASSYLGGRASDEQYF. CDR3 bases: TGTGCCAGCAGCTACCTAGGGGGCCGCGCATCCGACGAGCAGTACTTC.

The chain combines TRBV19 with TRBJ1-5; 7 bases are a match to TRBD1. The CDR3 covers 17 residues. V was pared by 2 bases and J by 0 bases, with 7 bases of the junction left unmatched. The V gene's germline CDR1 is LNHDA and CDR2 SQIVND (reference sequence). Here the CDR3 reads CASSITSGGDSNQPQHF. CDR3 sequence (DNA): TGTGCCAGTAGTATAACGTCAGGGGGGGATAGCAATCAGCCCCAGCATTTT. The whole variable domain, remainder taken from reference TRBV19 and TRBJ1-5, is DGGITQSPKYLFRKEGQNVTLSCEQNLNHDAMYWYRQDPGQGLRLIYYSQIVNDFQKGDIAEGYSVSREKKESFPLTVTSAQKNPTAFYLCASSITSGGDSNQPQHFGDGTRLSIL.

The chain couples TRBV27 to TRBJ2-2, with D hard to call. V lost 2 bases, J lost 2 bases, and 9 bases lay in between. Germline assignment: CDR1 MNHEY and CDR2 SMNVEV (reference sequence). This CDR3 spans 15 amino acids. The CDR3 DNA follows: TGTGCCAGCAGTTTAGAGTCAGACAACACCGGGGAGCTGTTTTTT. As protein: CASSLESDNTGELFF.

This clonotype was observed a few times. The gene calls are TRBV12-3 or TRBV12-4 and TRBJ2-7; D is ambiguous. The CDR3 extends over 13 amino acids. The V gene lost 0 bases and the J gene lost 9 bases, with 12 bases spanning the gap. Here the CDR3 reads CASSLAGMVVQYF. CDR3 DNA: TGTGCCAGCAGTTTAGCAGGGATGGTAGTGCAGTACTTC.

J is TRBJ2-7 and V is TRBV7-9; 10 bases are shared with TRBD1. Germline trimming cut 2 bases from V and 5 bases from J; bases unmatched to any gene: 6. This CDR3 is 15 amino acids long. In germline, CDR1 is SEHNR, CDR2 FQNEAQ (reference sequence). This CDR3 is CASSLSGTGEHEQYF. In nucleotides, the CDR3 is TGTGCCAGCAGCTTATCGGGGACAGGGGAACACGAGCAGTACTTC.

Ten or more counts support this clonotype. The J gene is TRBJ2-7, the V gene TRBV11-2, with TRBD1 matching over 7 bases. V was pared by 2 bases and J by 5 bases, with 6 bases of the junction left unmatched. The germline V gene has CDR1 SGHAT and CDR2 FQNNGV. There are 14 residues in the CDR3. Here the CDR3 reads CASSLRGQGDEQYF. The CDR3 nucleotides are TGTGCCAGCAGCTTACGCGGGCAGGGGGACGAGCAGTACTTC.

As DNA, the CDR3 is TGTGCCAGCAGCCGTCGACTAGCGGGCCTTAGGGATGAGCAGTTCTTC. Its translation: CASSRRLAGLRDEQFF. The chain is built from TRBV27 and TRBJ2-1; TRBD2 matches at 10 bases. Germline V gene lookup returns CDR1 MNHEY and CDR2 SMNVEV (reference sequence). V shed 6 bases and J 8 bases; nucleotides not matched to a gene: 13. CDR3 length equals 16 residues.

The chain has TRBV7-8 and TRBJ2-7, with 8 nucleotides matching TRBD2. The CDR3 has 16 residues. Losses at the gene ends were 3 bases for V and 3 bases for J; bases not matched to a gene: 10. Germline V CDR1 and CDR2: SGHVS, FQNEAQ. The CDR3 sequence: CASSFGSGGKNYEQYF. For the CDR3, the DNA is TGTGCCAGCAGCTTCGGGAGCGGGGGTAAAAACTACGAGCAGTACTTC.

The chain carries TRBV14 and TRBJ2-3; D remains unclear. The length of the CDR3 is 14 residues. Trimming cost V 0 bases and J 3 bases, with 7 bases left between them. The V gene's germline CDR1 is SGHDN and CDR2 FVKESK. CDR3 sequence reads: CASSQDWKTDTQYF. CDR3 coding DNA: TGTGCCAGCAGCCAAGATTGGAAAACAGATACGCAGTATTTT.

The V and J genes are TRBV18 and TRBJ2-1; no clear D. Deletions cut 5 bases from V and 0 bases from J, with 11 bases between. The CDR3 sequence is 15 residues long. Germline CDR1 and CDR2: KGHSH and LQKENI. In nucleotides, the CDR3 is TGTGCCAGCTCAACGGCCGGTGGCTCCTACAATGAGCAGTTCTTC. This codes for CASSTAGGSYNEQFF.

The rearrangement uses TRBV11-2 and TRBJ2-1, with 12 bases that match TRBD2. The CDR3 contains 17 residues. CDR1 SGHAT and CDR2 FQNNGV come from the germline V gene. The trim removed 5 bases at V and 4 bases at J, leaving 9 bases unmatched. This chain's CDR3 is CASSPSLAGGPYNEQFF. In DNA, the CDR3 is TGTGCCAGCAGCCCGTCGCTAGCGGGGGGGCCTTACAATGAGCAGTTCTTC. The whole variable domain, remainder taken from reference TRBV11-2 and TRBJ2-1, is EAGVAQSPRYKIIEKRQSVAFWCNPISGHATLYWYQQILGQGPKLLIQFQNNGVVDDSQLPKDRFSAERLKGVDSTLKIQPAKLEDSAVYLCASSPSLAGGPYNEQFFGPGTRLTVL.

The rearrangement uses TRBV11-2 and TRBJ2-7; 8 bases line up with TRBD1. V shed 5 bases and J 11 bases; nucleotides not matched to a gene: 14. The CDR3 length is 14 residues. Germline loops: CDR1 SGHAT, CDR2 FQNNGV. The CDR3 DNA follows: TGTGCCAGCAGCCCTAGGACAGGGAATGTGGGGGAGTACTTC. This sequence encodes CASSPRTGNVGEYF.

V usage is TRBV11-2 and J usage is TRBJ1-1; weak D call: TRBD1 (6 bases). V was cut by 6 bases and J by 3 bases, with 14 bases left in between. The CDR3 has 14 amino acids. CDR1 and CDR2 from the germline V gene are SGHAT and FQNNGV. The CDR3 reads CASRVIGGDTEAFF. CDR3 DNA sequence: TGTGCCAGCAGAGTAATAGGGGGGGACACTGAAGCTTTCTTT.

Many counts were recorded for this clonotype. The genes are TRBV7-2 and TRBJ1-2, with unresolved D. Trimming shortened V by 7 bases and J by 6 bases, and 30 bases separated the two germline ends. Germline CDR1 reads SGHTA; CDR2 reads FQGNSA. The CDR3 has 18 residues. The CDR3 loop is CASTSIPIIADRGDGYTF. DNA for the CDR3: TGTGCCAGCACCTCGATCCCTATCATAGCGGATCGGGGAGATGGCTACACCTTC.

Remarks on this clonotype: Mismatch with germline at one junction end may stem from a read error. The chain is built from TRBV7-2 and TRBJ1-2; the match to TRBD1 covers 9 bases. The CDR3 runs to 17 residues. Germline CDR1 reads SGHTA; CDR2 reads FQGNSA. The CDR3 loop reads CARSLALTGGHQGGYTF. The DNA for the CDR3 is TGTGCCAGAAGCTTAGCCCTGACAGGGGGACACCAGGGGGGCTACACCTTC. Together with reference TRBV7-2 and TRBJ1-2, the CDR3 gives the full variable domain: GAGVSQSPSNKVTEKGKDVELRCDPISGHTALYWYRQSLGQGLEFLIYFQGNSAPDKSGLPSDRFSAERTGGSVSTLTIQRTQQEDSAVYLCARSLALTGGHQGGYTFGSGTRLTVV.

This clonotype was detected a few times. This chain uses TRBV11-2 with TRBJ1-1; 7 nucleotides align to TRBD1. This CDR3 has 14 amino acids. CDR1 SGHAT and CDR2 FQNNGV come from the germline V gene. After removal of 4 bases from V and 5 bases from J, the junction contained 7 bases not matched to a gene. The DNA for the CDR3 is TGTGCCAGCAGCTCAGACAGGGTGGGTACTGAAGCTTTCTTT. Translation gives CASSSDRVGTEAFF.

CDR3 loop: CASTRPTYGYTF. Written as DNA, the CDR3 is TGTGCCAGCACGAGGCCTACCTATGGCTACACCTTC. The chain uses TRBV28 and TRBJ1-2; no definite D call. The CDR3 spans 12 residues. Per the germline V gene, CDR1 is MDHEN and CDR2 is SYDVKM. V was trimmed by 7 bases and J by 4 bases, leaving 10 bases between them.

The chain is built from TRBV7-6 and TRBJ2-5; 9 bases are shared with TRBD1. There are 15 residues in the CDR3. Per the germline V gene, CDR1 is SGHVS and CDR2 is FNYEAQ. J was trimmed by 1 base and V by 1 base; bases with no gene match: 1. CDR3 sequence (DNA): TGTGCCAGCAGCTTAGAACAGGGGGCCCAAGAGACCCAGTACTTC. This translates into CASSLEQGAQETQYF.

V usage is TRBV5-5 and J usage is TRBJ1-5; D unresolved. V was shortened by 3 bases and J by 0 bases, with 10 bases between the two germline ends. This CDR3 has 15 residues. CDR1 and CDR2 (germline): SGHKS, YYEKEE (reference sequence). Here the CDR3 reads CASSSRIYSNQPQHF. The CDR3 DNA sequence: TGTGCCAGCAGCTCTAGGATTTATAGCAATCAGCCCCAGCATTTT.

This clonotype was picked up a small number of times. The V call is TRBV7-9, the J call TRBJ1-5; D may be TRBD1 (5 bases). The CDR3 has 13 residues. V was shortened by 1 base and J by 9 bases, with 10 bases between the two germline ends. The germline gives CDR1 SEHNR, CDR2 FQNEAQ (reference sequence). The CDR3 sequence: CASSLGGKGPQHF. The CDR3 DNA reads as TGTGCCAGCAGCTTAGGGGGGAAGGGGCCCCAGCATTTT.

This clonotype was seen a few times. The CDR3 spells CASRVLAGAHNEQFF. CDR3 coding DNA: TGTGCCAGCAGGGTTCTGGCGGGAGCCCACAATGAGCAGTTCTTC. The chain uses TRBV27 and TRBJ2-1; 7 nucleotides agree with TRBD2. There are 15 residues in the CDR3. Germline CDR1 and CDR2: MNHEY and SMNVEV (reference sequence). Losses at the gene ends were 6 bases for V and 5 bases for J; bases not matched to a gene: 10.

V gene TRBV20-1 combines with J gene TRBJ1-2; D ambiguous. Germline values: CDR1 DFQATT, CDR2 SNEGSKA (reference sequence). The CDR3 is 13 amino acids. V gave up 0 bases and J gave up 10 bases, with 15 bases separating them. The CDR3 DNA reads TGCAGTGCTAGAGAGGCCCCAGGCCAGAACTACACCTTC. Amino acids: CSAREAPGQNYTF.

Ten or more counts support this clonotype. The chain uses TRBV6-1 and TRBJ2-1; tentative D call: TRBD1 (6 bases). The CDR3 extends over 13 amino acids. Germline V lookup: CDR1 MNHNS, CDR2 SASEGT. Trimming left V 3 bases short and J 10 bases short, with 13 bases between. CDR3 DNA: TGTGCCAGCAGTGACACTACAGGGTTGGAGCAGTTCTTC. Protein product: CASSDTTGLEQFF.

This chain uses TRBV27 with TRBJ2-3, with 9 bases that match TRBD2. CDR1 and CDR2 (germline): MNHEY, SMNVEV (reference sequence). The CDR3 is made up of 15 amino acids. Trimming cost V 6 bases and J 7 bases; bases outside gene matches: 11. The CDR3 protein is CASSSLQREDNTQYF. In DNA form, the CDR3 reads TGTGCCAGCAGCAGTTTACAGCGGGAGGATAATACGCAGTATTTT.

V usage is TRBV27 and J usage is TRBJ2-1; 10 bases agree with TRBD2. Germline values: CDR1 MNHEY, CDR2 SMNVEV (reference sequence). V lost 3 bases and J lost 5; bases outside the gene matches: 7. The CDR3 is made up of 16 amino acids. The CDR3 nucleotides read TGTGCCAGCAGTTTTGGAGCGGGGGGGATTAACAATGAGCAGTTCTTC. It specifies CASSFGAGGINNEQFF.

The CDR3 DNA sequence: TGTGCCAGCAGCTTAGTAGCGAGCCGGGCCCCCCGGGAGACCCAGTACTTC. Its protein is CASSLVASRAPRETQYF. The chain is built from TRBV11-1 and TRBJ2-5; tentatively, D is TRBD2 (5 bases). This CDR3 is 17 amino acids long. The germline CDR1 and CDR2 sequences are SGHAT and FQDESV (reference sequence). V shed 1 base and J shed 5 bases, with 20 bases lying between them.

V usage is TRBV2 and J usage is TRBJ2-7, with no clear D. The CDR3 is 10 residues long. Looked up from germline, CDR1 is SNHLY and CDR2 is FYNNEI. Trimming removed 7 bases from V and 3 bases from J, with 4 bases in between. CDR3 sequence reads: CASIGYEQYF. The CDR3 DNA reads as TGTGCCAGCATAGGCTACGAGCAGTACTTC.

J is TRBJ1-4 and V is TRBV11-2; 7 bases map to TRBD1. CDR3 size: 15 residues. Trimming removed 0 bases from V and 6 bases from J; junction bases left unmatched: 4. CDR1 and CDR2 from the germline V gene are SGHAT and FQNNGV. CDR3 loop: CASSLEWDSYEKLFF. CDR3 sequence (DNA): TGTGCCAGCAGCTTAGAGTGGGACAGCTATGAAAAACTGTTTTTT.

The chain is built from TRBV2 and TRBJ2-7, with D perhaps TRBD1 (6 bases). The V end lost 7 bases, the J end lost 0 bases, and 16 bases lay between the germline ends. The CDR3 runs 15 residues. CDR1 and CDR2 (germline): SNHLY, FYNNEI. CDR3 protein: CASTDGQRSSYEQYF. The CDR3 DNA reads TGTGCCAGCACCGACGGACAGCGGAGCTCCTACGAGCAGTACTTC. The full variable domain, in which reference TRBV2 and TRBJ2-7 provide the parts outside the CDR3, is EPEVTQTPSHQVTQMGQEVILRCVPISNHLYFYWYRQILGQKVEFLVSFYNNEISEKSEIFDDQFSVERPDGSNFTLKIRSTKLEDSAMYFCASTDGQRSSYEQYFGPGTRLTVT.